The T cell receptor beta chain described here comes from a study of T cell responses to AZD1222 COVID-19 vaccine. Study as a whole: Both about-4-week and about-12-week second-dose recipients were combined.

Produced via immunoSEQ multiplex PCR; TCRdb's table is partial and in-frame only. The sample holds fewer than 300,000 clones, over 85% seen once. A note on this clone: The target antigen is unknown.

CDR3 length: 14 amino acids. CDR1 is SGHVS, CDR2 FNYEAQ, per germline. The J segment lost 7 bases and the V segment lost 0 bases, leaving 5 bases of the junction unmatched. Broader study findings: Spike as a whole was targeted by vaccine-associated CD4 TCRs, dominant at 160-218 and 743-854.

The TCR was taken from an adult in good health. Source: peripheral blood, taken on day 0 of AZD1222 vaccination. This sequence joins TRBV7-6 and TRBJ2-5; 7 nucleotides agree with TRBD2. The CDR3 spells CASSLAASGGTQYF. The CDR3 DNA is TGTGCCAGCAGCTTAGCGGCTAGCGGAGGGACCCAGTACTTC.